This T cell receptor beta chain came from a study of T cells after yellow fever vaccination. Study details: Any fraction with a low cell number was prepared using SMART-Seq v4 Ultra Low Input. Study-wide points: Abundant clonotypes (contaminants from the bulk population) could be present in FACS-sorted repertoires. A large majority of primary-vaccination clones showed up again after the booster (roughly 95% CD4, around 90% CD8).

A single record per CDR3 protein comes from TCRdb applying MiXCR to the 5' RACE reads. Of roughly 500,000 distinct CDR3 sequences in the sample, over 15% were seen once. CDR1 and CDR2 (germline): SGHRS, YFSETQ. V was shortened by 0 bases and J by 4 bases, with 5 bases between the two germline ends. This CDR3 has 13 amino acids. As to this clonotype: Its specificity is not known.

The sequencing here drew on PBMCs, taken 15 days after the yellow fever booster vaccination. V usage is TRBV5-1 and J usage is TRBJ1-3; D ambiguous. This receptor was identified in a man aged 30 to 45 who received the YFV17D yellow fever vaccine. This CDR3 reads CASSLVPGNTIYF. The CDR3 coding sequence is TGCGCCAGCAGCTTGGTTCCCGGAAACACCATATATTTT.